Below, one T cell receptor beta chain is given with its context. V gave up 5 bases and J gave up 6 bases; unmatched junction bases: 7. CDR1 and CDR2 from the germline V gene are SGHTA and FQGNSA. This CDR3 is 16 amino acids long. A sample-barcoded 5' primer and a J-beta primer mix were used in a second PCR of about 7 to 12 cycles. Via MiXCR, TCRdb re-called the 5' RACE reads, giving one row per CDR3 protein. Of 1.4 million or so distinct CDR3 sequences in the sample, 35% to 45% were seen once. The sample comes from a study of blood T cells in healthy people across ages. Sequenced sample: blood. The genes are TRBV7-2 and TRBJ2-1; TRBD2 aligns across 13 bases. This receptor was taken from a woman between 18 and 29 years old in good health. This CDR3 reads CASSLTSGRALNEQFF. CDR3 nucleotides: TGTGCCAGCAGCCTAACTAGCGGGAGGGCCCTCAATGAGCAGTTCTTC.